Sequencing of this T cell receptor beta chain was carried out in a study of blood T cell repertoires in COVID-19. Study at large: Collection of acute and convalescent COVID-19 samples took place in the United States, Italy and Spain. Sample material is recorded as cDNA or gDNA derived from T cells, B-cell-depleted T cells, or PBMCs.

Germline CDR1 is WNHNN and CDR2 is SYGVQD (reference sequence). Unmatched junction bases numbered 5, after V lost 1 base and J lost 6 bases. This CDR3 comprises 14 residues. In the source study's methods: Amplification of reference gene primers was used by the study to estimate nucleated cell counts. Data came from immunoSEQ multiplex PCR; TCRdb stores just in-frame clones and leaves some out. Clonal size and the V and J genes are those of that table, whereas D and trimming came from the DNA. The table shows about 110,000 clones, with approximately 90% occurring only once. The sample taken for sequencing was peripheral blood. The genes are TRBV10-1 and TRBJ1-2, with 7 bases fitting TRBD1. The TCR originated in a woman aged 50 to 60 with acute or convalescent COVID-19. The CDR3 reads CASSEFRQGDGYTF. CDR3 coding DNA: TGCGCCAGCAGTGAGTTTCGACAGGGAGATGGCTACACCTTC.